These 29 T cell receptor beta chains were all obtained from the same sample, sequenced in a study of CD8 T cells in ankylosing spondylitis. Broader study findings: Apparently characteristic of ankylosing spondylitis blood was a TCR beta motif (roughly 8 highly homologous variants).

The antigens for these receptors are not known. Each CDR3 protein gets one entry after TCRdb re-called the 5' RACE reads with MiXCR. The sample includes about 480,000 distinct CDR3 sequences, roughly a sixth of them seen just once. Sequencing was done on a sample of blood, either unsorted or a sorted T cell fraction (not recorded which). The receptors were sampled from a male donor with ankylosing spondylitis.

In DNA, the CDR3 is TGTGCCAGCAGTTTAGCGCCGGGGACAGGGGTCGACAATGAGCAGTTCTTC. Its translation: CASSLAPGTGVDNEQFF. The genes are TRBV12-3 or TRBV12-4 and TRBJ2-1; TRBD1 agrees at 10 bases. V lost 0 bases and J lost 5; bases outside the gene matches: 7. There are 17 residues in the CDR3.

This chain uses TRBV11-2 with TRBJ1-4, with 7 bases aligning to TRBD1. The CDR3 totals 15 residues. J lost 2 bases, V lost 10 bases, and 10 bases had no gene match. Germline V gene data show CDR1 as SGHAT and CDR2 as FQNNGV. The CDR3: CATGTGQNTNEKLFF. In nucleotides, the CDR3 is TGTGCCACCGGAACGGGACAGAATACTAATGAAAAACTGTTTTTT.

This clonotype was observed at least ten times. The chain combines TRBV7-8 with TRBJ2-1; 7 bases are shared with TRBD2. The CDR3 totals 16 residues. V was pared by 2 bases and J by 0 bases, with 4 bases of the junction left unmatched. Germline assignment: CDR1 SGHVS and CDR2 FQNEAQ. CDR3 DNA sequence: TGTGCCAGCAGCTTAAGGGAGGGGAGCTCCTACAATGAGCAGTTCTTC. Protein: CASSLREGSSYNEQFF.

This clonotype was observed a handful of times. The chain links TRBV20-1 to TRBJ2-7, with 11 bases identical to TRBD1. Germline lookup yields CDR1 DFQATT and CDR2 SNEGSKA (reference sequence). The CDR3 has 14 residues. V trimming: 6 bases; J trimming: 1 base; junction bases outside the gene matches: 5. CDR3 DNA: TGCAGTGCCCCGGGACAGGGGGGATCCTACGAGCAGTACTTC. Amino acids: CSAPGQGGSYEQYF.

The V and J genes are TRBV25-1 and TRBJ2-7; no definite D call. V was pared by 3 bases and J by 12 bases, with 12 bases between. CDR3 length: 11 amino acids. Germline CDR1 MGHDK, CDR2 SYGVNS. CDR3 in DNA: TGTGCCAGCAGTGAGGCCTATCGGCTGTACTTC. Translating it yields CASSEAYRLYF.

This clonotype turned up a few times. The chain has TRBV4-1 and TRBJ1-2; TRBD1 aligns across 9 bases. Germline V gives CDR1 MGHRA, CDR2 YSYEKL. This CDR3 has 17 residues. V was pared by 3 bases and J by 0 bases, with 8 bases of the junction left unmatched. CDR3 sequence (DNA): TGCGCCAGCAGCCAGCCCCGGGACAGGGCAGCTAACTATGGCTACACCTTC. Protein: CASSQPRDRAANYGYTF.

The chain recombines TRBV6-5 with TRBJ2-2, with unresolved D. This CDR3 spans 14 amino acids. From germline, CDR1 is MNHEY and CDR2 SVGAGI. V was clipped by 2 bases and J by 5 bases, with 9 bases between them. CDR3 residues: CASSYNTRTGELFF. In DNA, the CDR3 is TGTGCCAGCAGTTACAACACAAGGACCGGGGAGCTGTTTTTT.

This clonotype turned up a few times. The rearrangement joins TRBV18 to TRBJ1-2, with TRBD1 matching 7 bases. With 8 bases clipped from V and 6 bases from J, the junction kept 15 bases outside the gene matches. Looked up from germline, CDR1 is KGHSH and CDR2 is LQKENI. The CDR3 has 15 amino acids. CDR3 amino acids: CASQDRQGAWNGYTF. DNA for the CDR3: TGTGCCAGCCAGGATCGACAGGGAGCGTGGAATGGCTACACCTTC.

This rearrangement joins TRBV20-1 to TRBJ1-4; TRBD1 matches at 10 bases. Trimming at V came to 2 bases and at J to 4 bases, leaving 10 bases not matched to a gene. Germline assignment: CDR1 DFQATT and CDR2 SNEGSKA (reference sequence). This CDR3 is 17 amino acids long. The DNA for the CDR3 is TGCAGTGCTAGACGGCGGACAGGGGGTCCTAATAATGAAAAACTGTTTTTT. Protein sequence: CSARRRTGGPNNEKLFF.

The chain recombines TRBV20-1 with TRBJ2-3; 10 nucleotides match TRBD2. This CDR3 is built from 13 residues. The V segment lost 5 bases and the J segment 4 bases; nucleotides outside the gene matches: 3. The germline V gene has CDR1 DFQATT and CDR2 SNEGSKA (reference sequence). Here the CDR3 reads CSAEAGGSDTQYF. In DNA form, the CDR3 reads TGCAGTGCTGAAGCGGGAGGGTCAGATACGCAGTATTTT.

The chain employs TRBV27 and TRBJ1-4; D gene ambiguous. This CDR3 has 15 residues. V shed 2 bases and J shed 8 bases, with 15 bases lying between them. CDR1 is MNHEY and CDR2 is SMNVEV in the germline V gene (reference sequence). Here the CDR3 DNA reads TGTGCCAGCAGTTTAGGCGGAGAAGGGAGGGAAAAACTGTTTTTT. Translation: CASSLGGEGREKLFF.

The chain has TRBV4-1 and TRBJ2-5; the D gene is possibly TRBD2 (6 bases). The CDR3 has 16 residues. The V and J ends lost 4 bases and 7 bases respectively, with 22 bases between them. In germline, CDR1 is MGHRA, CDR2 YSYEKL. Here the CDR3 reads CASSPMTTVGAGTQYF. Here the CDR3 DNA reads TGCGCCAGCAGCCCAATGACGACAGTGGGAGCGGGGACCCAGTACTTC.

The chain joins TRBV7-3 to TRBJ1-1, with 9 bases fitting TRBD1. The CDR3 totals 15 residues. V was clipped by 1 base and J by 4 bases; unmatched bases: 4. CDR1 SGHTA and CDR2 FQGTGA come from the germline V gene. DNA for the CDR3: TGTGCCAGCAGCTTAAGCGAGGACAGGGGCACTGAAGCTTTCTTT. Translation gives CASSLSEDRGTEAFF.

In its sample, this clonotype was seen many times. CDR3 in DNA: TGCAGCGCACGCCTAGTGGTTGGTCCCGGGGAGCTGTTTTTT. Its protein is CSARLVVGPGELFF. V gene TRBV29-1 combines with J gene TRBJ2-2; no definite D call. The CDR3 totals 14 residues. V shed 7 bases and J shed 6 bases, with 18 bases lying between them. Germline lookup yields CDR1 SQVTM and CDR2 ANQGSEA.

The CDR3 loop is CASSLGWASSYEQYF. The CDR3 nucleotides are TGTGCCAGCAGTTTAGGGTGGGCCAGCTCCTACGAGCAGTACTTC. The chain recombines TRBV28 with TRBJ2-7; no clear D. This CDR3 region has 15 residues. V lost 2 bases, J lost 0 bases, and 11 bases lay in between. CDR1 and CDR2 (germline): MDHEN, SYDVKM.

V and J are TRBV27 and TRBJ1-1; TRBD1 might be the D (6 bases). Germline CDR1 is MNHEY and CDR2 is SMNVEV (reference sequence). V dropped 5 bases and J dropped 1 base, with 20 bases sitting between them. The CDR3 is 17 residues long. CDR3 in amino acids: CASSTYRARGRNTEAFF. The CDR3 DNA reads TGTGCCAGCAGTACATACAGGGCTAGAGGAAGGAACACTGAAGCTTTCTTT.

The V gene is TRBV11-2, the J gene TRBJ2-7, with D possibly TRBD2 on 6 matching bases. CDR3 length: 15 residues. V dropped 1 base and J dropped 3 bases, with 13 bases sitting between them. The germline V gene encodes CDR1 SGHAT and CDR2 FQNNGV. CDR3 sequence (DNA): TGTGCCAGCAGCTTAGTTGTGGGAGGCAACTACGAGCAGTACTTC. Translating gives CASSLVVGGNYEQYF.

This clonotype was recorded a few times. One end of the junction does not line up with germline, which may come from a read error. The chain couples TRBV25-1 to TRBJ2-1; D unclear. CDR3 length: 13 residues. Germline V gives CDR1 MGHDK, CDR2 SYGVNS. Here the CDR3 reads CASSDLGYSEQFF. The CDR3 DNA is TGTGCCAGCAGTGATTTGGGGTACAGTGAGCAGTTCTTC.

This chain links TRBV27 with TRBJ1-5, with D tentatively TRBD1 (6 bases). V dropped 2 bases and J dropped 6 bases, with 14 bases sitting between them. CDR1 is MNHEY, CDR2 SMNVEV, per germline (reference sequence). The CDR3 runs to 15 residues. This CDR3 reads CASSLSGGGSQPQHF. The CDR3 nucleotides read TGTGCCAGCAGTTTAAGTGGGGGGGGCAGTCAGCCCCAGCATTTT.

This clonotype was observed a few times. The junction and the germline gene differ at one end; a read error may be behind it. This chain joins TRBV7-7 and TRBJ2-3; 7 nucleotides match TRBD1. CDR3 length: 15 residues. Germline assignment: CDR1 SSHAT and CDR2 FNYEAQ (reference sequence). As DNA, the CDR3 is TGTGCTAGCAGCTTACAGGGGTTCGACACAGATACGCAGTATTTT. Protein sequence: CASSLQGFDTDTQYF.

J is TRBJ1-2 and V is TRBV6-1; no definite D call. The CDR3 covers 13 residues. Trimming stripped 2 bases from V and 7 bases from J, with 11 bases between. The germline V gene has CDR1 MNHNS and CDR2 SASEGT. CDR3 DNA sequence: TGTGCCAGCAGTGAAAGTCTGCGGGGTGGCTACACCTTC. As protein: CASSESLRGGYTF.

This clonotype has only a few counts. The chain joins TRBV12-3 or TRBV12-4 to TRBJ2-1; D unresolved. There are 15 residues in the CDR3. V was trimmed by 6 bases and J by 0 bases, leaving 12 bases between them. This CDR3 reads CASRIGMLSYNEQFF. CDR3 nucleotide sequence: TGTGCCAGCAGAATAGGCATGCTCTCCTACAATGAGCAGTTCTTC.

The rearrangement links TRBV6-1 to TRBJ2-7, with 8 nucleotides matching TRBD1. The CDR3 contains 16 residues. Germline V lookup: CDR1 MNHNS, CDR2 SASEGT. V shed 5 bases, J shed 1 base, and the junction held 10 bases outside the gene matches. CDR3 in DNA: TGTGCCAGCAGTCATGCTGGACAGGGTAGTTCCTACGAGCAGTACTTC. The encoded protein is CASSHAGQGSSYEQYF.

The chain employs TRBV6-5 and TRBJ1-4; maybe TRBD1 (5 bases). CDR1 is MNHEY and CDR2 is SVGAGI in the germline V gene. The CDR3 is 14 residues long. The V and J ends lost 4 bases and 6 bases respectively, with 12 bases between them. The CDR3 here is CASSSGGLDEKLFF. CDR3 DNA: TGTGCCAGCAGTTCGGGGGGTTTAGATGAAAAACTGTTTTTT.

This clonotype was observed at least ten times. V is TRBV18 and J is TRBJ2-7; 9 positions match TRBD2. Per germline, CDR1 KGHSH and CDR2 LQKENI. The CDR3 sequence is 15 residues long. The J segment lost 3 bases and the V segment lost 0 bases, leaving 3 bases of the junction unmatched. The chain's CDR3 is CASSPPISGSYEQYF. DNA of the CDR3: TGTGCCAGCTCACCACCGATTAGCGGGAGCTACGAGCAGTACTTC. Full variable domain (rest looked up from reference TRBV18 and TRBJ2-7): NAGVMQNPRHLVRRRGQEARLRCSPMKGHSHVYWYRQLPEEGLKFMVYLQKENIIDESGMPKERFSAEFPKEGPSILRIQQVVRGDSAAYFCASSPPISGSYEQYFGPGTRLTVT.

This clonotype was counted between two and nine times. J is TRBJ2-4 and V is TRBV21-1. TRBV21-1 is annotated as a pseudogene. CDR3 length: 14 amino acids. The CDR3 is CASSKVAGKNIQYF. The CDR3 DNA sequence: TGTGCCAGCAGCAAAGTGGCAGGAAAAAACATTCAGTACTTC.

There are many counts of this clonotype. This rearrangement joins TRBV4-1 to TRBJ1-1, with TRBD1 matching over 9 bases. The CDR3 is 15 amino acids. J lost 11 bases, V lost 2 bases, and 12 bases had no gene match. CDR1 and CDR2 (germline): MGHRA, YSYEKL. CDR3 DNA: TGCGCCAGCAGCCAATCCTACCAGACAGGGGGGTATGCTTTCTTT. Its protein is CASSQSYQTGGYAFF.

The chain carries TRBV20-1 and TRBJ2-7; TRBD1 agrees at 9 bases. Germline V gene sequence: CDR1 DFQATT, CDR2 SNEGSKA (reference sequence). The J segment lost 6 bases and the V segment lost 3 bases, leaving 9 bases of the junction unmatched. The CDR3 sequence is 14 residues long. CDR3 DNA sequence: TGCAGTGCTAGGGTTGACAGGGGGAGGCTCGAGCAGTACTTC. Translation: CSARVDRGRLEQYF.

This clonotype appeared many times. This chain uses TRBV29-1 with TRBJ2-1; 7 bases agree with TRBD2. Losses at the gene ends were 4 bases for V and 9 bases for J; bases not matched to a gene: 0. The CDR3 extends over 10 amino acids. Germline lookup yields CDR1 SQVTM and CDR2 ANQGSEA. CDR3: CSVGGGEQFF. As DNA, the CDR3 is TGCAGCGTTGGGGGGGGTGAGCAGTTCTTC.